This T cell receptor beta chain stems from a study of T cells in Graves' hyperthyroidism and ophthalmopathy. Amplification targeted TCR beta CDR3 regions from RNA transcripts. The HTBI primer set served for first-round RT-PCR of the TCR CDR3. TCRdb independently ran MiXCR on the multiplex PCR reads; one entry per CDR3 protein. The profile shows hundreds of thousands of distinct CDR3 sequences, 38% of them singletons. The sequenced sample consisted of blood. The receptor comes from a man younger than 30 with Graves' hyperthyroidism.

The CDR3 reads CASSQGSEGQRIVSPLHF. The CDR3 DNA is TGCGCCAGCAGCCAAGGGTCGGAGGGGCAGAGAATAGTATCACCCCTCCACTTT. The chain recombines TRBV4-1 with TRBJ1-6; D may be TRBD1 (5 bases). Germline V gene lookup returns CDR1 MGHRA and CDR2 YSYEKL. The ends were cut back, 1 base at V and 10 bases at J, with 23 bases in the middle. CDR3 length: 18 residues.